A single T cell receptor (beta chain) is shown here with its context. Its antigen is not known. TCRdb reprocessed the 5' RACE reads and keeps a single row for each CDR3 protein, giving no DNA. The repertoire table contains some 390,000 distinct CDR3 sequences. The data were taken from a study of T cells expressing NK-cell markers. Findings and limits, study-wide: The study found these clonotypes also leading the CD3+CD56-NKG2C+ fraction in four donors. NKG2C+ dominant clonotype frequencies in a handful of donors were roughly 1.0-7.0% of CD8+ T cells.

This CDR3 is built from 12 residues. Germline loops: CDR1 SQVTM, CDR2 ANQGSEA. Sequenced input: blood T cells: a sorted CD56 or NKG2C T cell subset, CD4+ or CD8+ T cells, or bulk PBMC T cells (not recorded which). The sequence came from a woman between 45 and 60 years old in good health. The chain combines TRBV29-1 with TRBJ2-3; TCRdb gives TRBD2 as the D gene, but with no DNA this cannot be confirmed. CDR3 protein: CSPDSFTDTQYF.